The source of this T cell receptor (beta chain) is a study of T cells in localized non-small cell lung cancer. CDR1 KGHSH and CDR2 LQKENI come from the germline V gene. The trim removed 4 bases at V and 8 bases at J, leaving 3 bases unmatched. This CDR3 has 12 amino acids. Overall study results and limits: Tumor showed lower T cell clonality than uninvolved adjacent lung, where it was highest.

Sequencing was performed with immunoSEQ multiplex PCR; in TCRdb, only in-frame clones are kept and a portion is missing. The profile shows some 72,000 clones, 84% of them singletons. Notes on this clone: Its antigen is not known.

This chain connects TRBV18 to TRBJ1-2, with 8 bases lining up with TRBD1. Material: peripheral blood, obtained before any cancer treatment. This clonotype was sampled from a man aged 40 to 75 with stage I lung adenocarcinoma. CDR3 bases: TGTGCCAGCTCACTACAGGGGGTCGGCTACACCTTC. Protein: CASSLQGVGYTF.